These 20 T cell receptor beta chains share one sample of origin, sequenced in a study of blood T cell repertoires in COVID-19. Profiling relied on immunoSEQ multiplex PCR, and the TCRdb table lists in-frame clones only, not all of them. The data hold about 150,000 clones, with 60% to 85% observed a single time. Sequencing used peripheral blood. Receptors were obtained from a man aged 45-65 years with acute or convalescent COVID-19.

This chain connects TRBV5-4 to TRBJ2-3, with D maybe TRBD2 (6 bases). CDR3 length: 14 residues. Germline loops: CDR1 SGHNT, CDR2 YYREEE (reference sequence). Trimming removed 9 bases at V and 0 bases at J, with 14 bases between. The DNA of the CDR3 is TGTGCCACCTCGGTGGGGGGAAGCACAGATACGCAGTATTTT. Protein product: CATSVGGSTDTQYF.

The V call is TRBV6-5, the J call TRBJ1-2, with 7 bases that match TRBD1. CDR1 and CDR2 (germline): MNHEY, SVGAGI. V lost 0 bases, J lost 13 bases, and 11 bases stayed unmatched. CDR3 length: 14 residues. CDR3 in DNA: TGTGCCAGCAGTTACTCGACCGGGACAGATGGGTGCACCTTC. Amino acids: CASSYSTGTDGCTF.

V gene TRBV18 combines with J gene TRBJ1-5, with TRBD1 as a possible D gene (5 bases). In germline, CDR1 is KGHSH, CDR2 LQKENI. The CDR3 is 16 amino acids. Trimming left V 2 bases short and J 0 bases short, with 11 bases between. Here the CDR3 reads CASSPYSTASNQPQHF. CDR3 bases: TGTGCCAGCTCACCATACTCGACAGCTAGCAATCAGCCCCAGCATTTT.

The chain recombines TRBV7-3 with TRBJ1-1; D possibly corresponds to TRBD1 (6 bases). V gave up 5 bases and J gave up 1 base, with 8 bases separating them. The CDR3 runs 13 residues. The germline CDR1 and CDR2 sequences are SGHTA and FQGTGA. The chain's CDR3 is CASSVGQNTEAFF. CDR3 DNA sequence: TGTGCCAGCAGCGTGGGACAGAACACTGAAGCTTTCTTT.

This clone showed up just once. A read error may produce the germline difference seen at one junction end. The V call is TRBV13, the J call TRBJ2-2, with 7 bases lining up with TRBD2. The germline gives CDR1 PRHDT, CDR2 FYEKMQ (reference sequence). The CDR3 is made up of 16 amino acids. Written as DNA, the CDR3 is TGTGCCAGCACCTTAATCGGAGGGGAGGGCACCGGGGAGCTGTTTTTT. Its translation is CASTLIGGEGTGELFF. Together with reference TRBV13 and TRBJ2-2, the CDR3 gives the full variable domain: AAGVIQSPRHLIKEKRETATLKCYPIPRHDTVYWYQQGPGQDPQFLISFYEKMQSDKGSIPDRFSAQQFSDYHSELNMSSLELGDSALYFCASTLIGGEGTGELFFGEGSRLTVL.

V usage is TRBV6-1 and J usage is TRBJ2-3, with 8 bases matching TRBD1. V lost 2 bases to trimming and J lost 6 bases; unmatched junction nucleotides: 19. Germline V gene sequence: CDR1 MNHNS, CDR2 SASEGT. This CDR3 has 19 amino acids. The CDR3 loop is CASSESPGLFRGQSDTQYF. CDR3 DNA: TGTGCCAGCAGTGAATCCCCAGGACTATTCAGGGGGCAGTCGGATACGCAGTATTTT.

The sample holds one count of this clone. The V gene is TRBV4-2, the J gene TRBJ1-5, with 9 bases identical to TRBD1. Germline V CDR1 and CDR2: LGHNA, YNFKEQ. Trimming at V came to 1 base and at J to 4 bases, leaving 5 bases not matched to a gene. The CDR3 totals 16 residues. The chain's CDR3 is CASSQVEGQGNQPQHF. CDR3 bases: TGTGCCAGCAGCCAAGTGGAGGGACAGGGAAATCAGCCCCAGCATTTT.

This sequence joins TRBV29-1 and TRBJ2-3; TRBD2 matches at 7 bases. V lost 4 bases, J lost 4 bases, and 8 bases stayed unmatched. CDR3 length: 14 amino acids. Germline loops: CDR1 SQVTM, CDR2 ANQGSEA. The DNA for the CDR3 is TGCAGCGTTGTCCGGGCGGGGAGGGCAGATACGCAGTATTTT. Translation: CSVVRAGRADTQYF.

V gene TRBV3-1 (or the pseudogene TRBV3-2) combines with J gene TRBJ1-2; 7 bases map to TRBD1. The CDR3 loop spans 15 amino acids. J was trimmed by 4 bases and V by 0 bases; bases with no gene match: 5. The germline V gene encodes CDR1 LGHDT and CDR2 YNNKEL (reference sequence). For the CDR3, the DNA is TGTGCCAGCAGCCAAGATCGGGACAGCTCCTATGGCTACACCTTC. It is translated as CASSQDRDSSYGYTF.

There are a few counts of this clone. The chain has TRBV18 and TRBJ2-1; 7 nucleotides match TRBD1. Germline loops: CDR1 KGHSH, CDR2 LQKENI. The CDR3 covers 17 residues. Unmatched junction bases numbered 15, after V lost 5 bases and J lost 5 bases. CDR3 loop: CASSDPFRGFINNEQFF. In DNA form, the CDR3 reads TGTGCCAGCTCAGACCCTTTCAGGGGGTTCATTAACAATGAGCAGTTCTTC.

The genes are TRBV24-1 and TRBJ2-5; possible D gene TRBD2, 6 bases. The CDR3 sequence is 15 residues long. Germline-derived CDR1 and CDR2 are KGHDR and SFDVKD. V gave up 8 bases and J gave up 1 base, with 16 bases separating them. The CDR3 DNA follows: TGTGCCACCAATTTGTCGCGGGACGGCCAAGAGACCCAGTACTTC. Translation: CATNLSRDGQETQYF.

The rearrangement links TRBV5-6 to TRBJ2-7; TRBD1 matches 7 bases. The V and J ends lost 4 bases and 7 bases, in that order; junction bases with no gene match: 5. There are 12 residues in the CDR3. CDR1 SGHDT and CDR2 YYEEEE come from the germline V gene. The CDR3 protein is CASSHRGGEQYF. As DNA, the CDR3 is TGTGCCAGCAGCCACAGGGGTGGAGAGCAGTACTTC.

This chain links TRBV5-1 with TRBJ1-1; D unclear. The V and J ends lost 3 bases and 0 bases respectively, with 6 bases between them. The germline V gene has CDR1 SGHRS and CDR2 YFSETQ. The CDR3 spans 13 residues. CDR3 nucleotides: TGCGCCAGCAGCTACGAGATGAACACTGAAGCTTTCTTT. Protein: CASSYEMNTEAFF.

The chain uses TRBV13 and TRBJ2-3, with 7 bases matching TRBD1. The CDR3 is 16 amino acids. Trimming removed 5 bases from V and 4 bases from J; junction bases left unmatched: 12. CDR1 and CDR2 (germline): PRHDT, FYEKMQ (reference sequence). CDR3 sequence reads: CASSLSRQGRADTQYF. The CDR3 DNA follows: TGTGCCAGCAGCCTAAGCCGACAGGGTCGAGCAGATACGCAGTATTTT.

The chain recombines TRBV30 with TRBJ1-3, with 8 bases identical to TRBD1. The CDR3 consists of 15 residues. Germline CDR1 GTSNPN, CDR2 SVGIG (reference sequence). The V segment lost 3 bases and the J segment 4 bases; nucleotides outside the gene matches: 8. CDR3 residues: CAWRRDRGSGNTIYF. CDR3 sequence (DNA): TGTGCCTGGAGGCGCGACAGGGGTTCAGGAAACACCATATATTTT.

The rearrangement uses TRBV30 and TRBJ1-2, with a weak D call TRBD1 (6 bases). This CDR3 comprises 17 residues. Germline CDR1 reads GTSNPN; CDR2 reads SVGIG (reference sequence). The V and J ends lost 0 bases and 0 bases respectively, with 17 bases between them. Here the CDR3 DNA reads TGTGCCTGGAGTGTATTAGGACAGCTGACTTCTAACTATGGCTACACCTTC. It specifies CAWSVLGQLTSNYGYTF. Drawing the rest from reference TRBV30 and TRBJ1-2, the complete variable domain is SQTIHQWPATLVQPVGSPLSLECTVEGTSNPNLYWYRQAAGRGLQLLFYSVGIGQISSEVPQNLSASRPQDRQFILSSKKLLLSDSGFYLCAWSVLGQLTSNYGYTFGSGTRLTVV.

The chain joins TRBV11-2 to TRBJ1-6, with D perhaps matching TRBD1 (6 bases). V lost 4 bases to trimming and J lost 4 bases, with 17 bases between them. CDR1 is SGHAT, CDR2 FQNNGV, per germline. This CDR3 contains 17 residues. The CDR3 DNA reads TGTGCCAGCAGCTCAAAATCGGCGGGGGCTTATAATTCACCCCTCCACTTT. This encodes CASSSKSAGAYNSPLHF.

The chain couples TRBV5-1 to TRBJ1-2; 11 bases fit TRBD1. The ends lost 0 bases at V and 6 bases at J; junction bases unmatched: 4. Germline V gene data show CDR1 as SGHRS and CDR2 as YFSETQ. The CDR3 length is 15 residues. The DNA for the CDR3 is TGCGCCAGCAGCTTGGTGGGGGACAGGGGGAATGGCTACACCTTC. Translating it yields CASSLVGDRGNGYTF.

This chain joins TRBV4-1 and TRBJ1-5, with D possibly being TRBD1 (5 bases). Trimming left V 4 bases short and J 2 bases short, with 15 bases between. This CDR3 is built from 16 residues. The germline V gene encodes CDR1 MGHRA and CDR2 YSYEKL. DNA of the CDR3: TGCGCCAGCAGCCTGGGCAGGGCTCGGGGCAATCAGCCCCAGCATTTT. Protein product: CASSLGRARGNQPQHF.

The table lists this clone with a count of one. The chain has TRBV10-3 and TRBJ2-5; D unclear. CDR1 and CDR2 (germline): ENHRY, SYGVKD. The V end lost 5 bases, the J end lost 0 bases, and 7 bases lay between the germline ends. The CDR3 runs 13 residues. The CDR3 DNA reads TGTGCCATCAGTATTAACAACCAAGAGACCCAGTACTTC. It specifies CAISINNQETQYF.